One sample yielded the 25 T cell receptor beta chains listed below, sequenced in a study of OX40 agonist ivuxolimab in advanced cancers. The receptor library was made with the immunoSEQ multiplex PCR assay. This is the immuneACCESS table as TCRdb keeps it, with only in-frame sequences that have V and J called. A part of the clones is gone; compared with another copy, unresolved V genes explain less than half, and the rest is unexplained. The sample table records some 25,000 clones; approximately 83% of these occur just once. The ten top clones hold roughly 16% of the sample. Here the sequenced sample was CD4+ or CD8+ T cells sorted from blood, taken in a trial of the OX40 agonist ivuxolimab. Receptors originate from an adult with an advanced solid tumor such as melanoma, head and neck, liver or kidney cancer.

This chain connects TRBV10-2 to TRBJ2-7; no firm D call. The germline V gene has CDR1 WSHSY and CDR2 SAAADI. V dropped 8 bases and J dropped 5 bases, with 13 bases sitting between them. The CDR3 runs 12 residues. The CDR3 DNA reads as TGCGCCAGCCTCGGCAGTCTCAACGAGCAGTACTTC. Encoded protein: CASLGSLNEQYF.

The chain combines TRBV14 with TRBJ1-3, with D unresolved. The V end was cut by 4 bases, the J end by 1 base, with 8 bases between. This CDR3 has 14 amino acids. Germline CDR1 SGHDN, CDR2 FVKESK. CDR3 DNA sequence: TGTGCCAGCAGCCTATGGGGTTCTGGAAACACCATATATTTT. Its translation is CASSLWGSGNTIYF.

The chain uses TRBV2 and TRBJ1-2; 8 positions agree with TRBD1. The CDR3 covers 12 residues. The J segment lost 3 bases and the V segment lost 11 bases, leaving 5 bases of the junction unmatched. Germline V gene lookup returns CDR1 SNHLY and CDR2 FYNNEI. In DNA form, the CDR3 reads TGTGCCTTACAGGGGGTGGACTATGGCTACACCTTC. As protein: CALQGVDYGYTF.

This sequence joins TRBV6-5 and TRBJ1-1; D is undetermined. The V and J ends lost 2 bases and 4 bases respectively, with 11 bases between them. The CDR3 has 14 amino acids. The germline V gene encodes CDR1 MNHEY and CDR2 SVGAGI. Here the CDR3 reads CASSYGSWATEAFF. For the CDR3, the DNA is TGTGCCAGCAGTTACGGTAGTTGGGCCACTGAAGCTTTCTTT.

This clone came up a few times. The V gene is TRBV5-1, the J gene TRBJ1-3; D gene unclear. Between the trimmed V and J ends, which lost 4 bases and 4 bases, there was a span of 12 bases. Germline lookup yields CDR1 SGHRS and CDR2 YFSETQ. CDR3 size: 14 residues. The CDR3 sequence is CASSKTALGNTIYF. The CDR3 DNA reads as TGCGCCAGCAGCAAGACTGCCCTCGGAAACACCATATATTTT.

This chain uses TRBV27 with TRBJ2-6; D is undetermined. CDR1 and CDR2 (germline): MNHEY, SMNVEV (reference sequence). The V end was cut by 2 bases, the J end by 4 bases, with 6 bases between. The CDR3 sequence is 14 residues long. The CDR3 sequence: CASSLGRGANVLTF. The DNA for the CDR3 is TGTGCCAGCAGTTTAGGAAGAGGGGCCAACGTCCTGACTTTC.

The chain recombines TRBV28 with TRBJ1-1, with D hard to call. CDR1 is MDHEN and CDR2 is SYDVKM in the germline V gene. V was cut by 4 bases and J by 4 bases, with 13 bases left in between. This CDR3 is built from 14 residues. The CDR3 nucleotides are TGTGCCAGCAGTTGGAGGGTCGTGGGCACTGAAGCTTTCTTT. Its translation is CASSWRVVGTEAFF.

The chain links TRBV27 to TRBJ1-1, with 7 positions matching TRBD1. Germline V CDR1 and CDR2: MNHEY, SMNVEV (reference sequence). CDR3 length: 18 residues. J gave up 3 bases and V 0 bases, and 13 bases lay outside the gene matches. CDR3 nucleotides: TGTGCCAGCAGTTTATCTGGTTACCCGACAGGGAGGGACACTGAAGCTTTCTTT. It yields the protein CASSLSGYPTGRDTEAFF.

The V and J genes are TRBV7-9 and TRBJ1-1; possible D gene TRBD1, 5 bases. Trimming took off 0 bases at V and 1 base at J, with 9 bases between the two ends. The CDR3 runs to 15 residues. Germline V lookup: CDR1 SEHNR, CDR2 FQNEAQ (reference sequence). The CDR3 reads CASSLAGRENTEAFF. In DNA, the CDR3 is TGTGCCAGCAGCTTAGCTGGCAGGGAGAACACTGAAGCTTTCTTT.

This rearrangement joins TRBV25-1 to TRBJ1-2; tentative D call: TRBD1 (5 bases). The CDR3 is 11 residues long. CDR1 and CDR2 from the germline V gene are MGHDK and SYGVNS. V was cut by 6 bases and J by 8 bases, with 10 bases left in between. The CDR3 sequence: CASREGEGYTF. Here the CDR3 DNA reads TGTGCCAGCAGGGAAGGGGAGGGCTACACCTTC.

CDR3 in DNA: TGTGCCAGCAGCGACGGGACGATCGGGGACTATGGCTACACCTTC. This sequence encodes CASSDGTIGDYGYTF. The chain couples TRBV9 to TRBJ1-2; possible D gene TRBD1, 5 bases. The CDR3 extends over 15 amino acids. The germline CDR1 and CDR2 sequences are SGDLS and YYNGEE. V was pared by 3 bases and J by 3 bases, with 15 bases between.

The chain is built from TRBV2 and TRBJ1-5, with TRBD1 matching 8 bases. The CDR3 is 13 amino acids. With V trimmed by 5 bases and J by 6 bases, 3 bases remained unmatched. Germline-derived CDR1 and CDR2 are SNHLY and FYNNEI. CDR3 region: CASSWTGTQPQHF. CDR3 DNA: TGTGCCAGCAGTTGGACAGGGACTCAGCCCCAGCATTTT.

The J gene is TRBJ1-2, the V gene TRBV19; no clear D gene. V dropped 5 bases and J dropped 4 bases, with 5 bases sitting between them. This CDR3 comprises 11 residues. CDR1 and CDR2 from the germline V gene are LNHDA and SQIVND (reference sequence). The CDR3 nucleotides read TGTGCCAGTAGTTACAGCTATGGCTACACCTTC. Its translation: CASSYSYGYTF.

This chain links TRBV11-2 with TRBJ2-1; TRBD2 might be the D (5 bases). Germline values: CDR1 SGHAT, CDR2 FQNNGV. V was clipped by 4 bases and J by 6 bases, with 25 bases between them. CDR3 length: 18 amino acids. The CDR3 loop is CASSSPKGVLAVANEQFF. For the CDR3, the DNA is TGTGCCAGCAGCTCCCCAAAAGGAGTCCTAGCTGTAGCCAATGAGCAGTTCTTC.

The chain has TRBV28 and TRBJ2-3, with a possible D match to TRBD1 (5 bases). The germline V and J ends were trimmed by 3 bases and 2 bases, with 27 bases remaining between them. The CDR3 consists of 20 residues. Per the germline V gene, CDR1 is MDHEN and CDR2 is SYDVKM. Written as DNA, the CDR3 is TGTGCCAGCAGTTTTCCACAGATACGGATCAAAGGGGCCGACACAGATACGCAGTATTTT. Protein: CASSFPQIRIKGADTDTQYF.

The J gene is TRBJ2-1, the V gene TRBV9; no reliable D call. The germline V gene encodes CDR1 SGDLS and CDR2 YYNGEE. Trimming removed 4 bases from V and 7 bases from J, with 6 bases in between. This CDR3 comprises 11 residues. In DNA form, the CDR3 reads TGTGCCAGCAGCCTATCGAATGAGCAGTTCTTC. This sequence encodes CASSLSNEQFF.

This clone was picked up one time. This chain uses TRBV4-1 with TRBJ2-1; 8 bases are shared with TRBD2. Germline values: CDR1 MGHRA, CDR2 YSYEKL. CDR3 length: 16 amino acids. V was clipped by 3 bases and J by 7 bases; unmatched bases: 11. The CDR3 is CASSQEGIAGKNEQFF. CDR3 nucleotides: TGCGCCAGCAGCCAGGAAGGGATAGCGGGGAAGAATGAGCAGTTCTTC.

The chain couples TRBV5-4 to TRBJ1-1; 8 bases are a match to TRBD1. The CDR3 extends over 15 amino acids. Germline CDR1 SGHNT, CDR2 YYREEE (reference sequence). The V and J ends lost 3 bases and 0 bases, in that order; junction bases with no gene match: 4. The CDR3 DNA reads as TGTGCCAGCAGCTCCTCACAGGGGGTGAACACTGAAGCTTTCTTT. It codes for CASSSSQGVNTEAFF. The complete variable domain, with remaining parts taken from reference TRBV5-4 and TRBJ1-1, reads ETGVTQSPTHLIKTRGQQVTLRCSSQSGHNTVSWYQQALGQGPQFIFQYYREEENGRGNFPPRFSGLQFPNYSSELNVNALELDDSALYLCASSSSQGVNTEAFFGQGTRLTVV.

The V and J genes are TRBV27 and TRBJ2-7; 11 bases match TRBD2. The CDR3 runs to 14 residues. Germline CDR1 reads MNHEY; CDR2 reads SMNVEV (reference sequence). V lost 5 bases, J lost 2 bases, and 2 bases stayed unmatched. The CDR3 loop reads CASSMTSGAYEQYF. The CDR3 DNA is TGTGCCAGCAGTATGACTAGCGGGGCCTACGAGCAGTACTTC.

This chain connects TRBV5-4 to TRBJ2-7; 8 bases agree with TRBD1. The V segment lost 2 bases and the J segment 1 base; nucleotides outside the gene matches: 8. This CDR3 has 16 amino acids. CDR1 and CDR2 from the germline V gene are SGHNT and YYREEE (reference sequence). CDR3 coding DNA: TGTGCCAGCAGCTTCCCTCGGACAGGGAATTCCTACGAGCAGTACTTC. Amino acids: CASSFPRTGNSYEQYF.

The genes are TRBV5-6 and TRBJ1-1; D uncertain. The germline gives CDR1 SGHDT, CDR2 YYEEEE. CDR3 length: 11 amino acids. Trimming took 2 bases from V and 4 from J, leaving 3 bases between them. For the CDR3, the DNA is TGTGCCAGCAGCTTTGTCACTGAAGCTTTCTTT. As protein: CASSFVTEAFF.

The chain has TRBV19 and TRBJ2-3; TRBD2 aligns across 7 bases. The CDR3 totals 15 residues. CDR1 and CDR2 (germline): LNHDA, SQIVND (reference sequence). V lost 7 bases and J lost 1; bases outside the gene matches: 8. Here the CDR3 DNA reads TGTGCCAGTACCGTTGAAGGGAGGGGCACAGATACGCAGTATTTT. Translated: CASTVEGRGTDTQYF.

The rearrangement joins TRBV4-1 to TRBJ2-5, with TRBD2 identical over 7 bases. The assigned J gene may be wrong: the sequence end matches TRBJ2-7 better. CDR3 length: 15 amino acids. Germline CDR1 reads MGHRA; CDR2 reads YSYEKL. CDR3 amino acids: CASSGASGQPYEQYF. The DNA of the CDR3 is TGCGCCAGCAGTGGGGCTAGCGGACAACCCTACGAGCAGTACTTC.

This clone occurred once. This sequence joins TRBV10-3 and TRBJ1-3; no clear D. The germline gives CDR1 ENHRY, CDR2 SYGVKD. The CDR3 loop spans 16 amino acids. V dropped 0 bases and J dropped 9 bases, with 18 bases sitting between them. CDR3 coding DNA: TGTGCCATCAGTGAGTCGATACCAACGGTTTTGGTCACCATATATTTT. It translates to CAISESIPTVLVTIYF.

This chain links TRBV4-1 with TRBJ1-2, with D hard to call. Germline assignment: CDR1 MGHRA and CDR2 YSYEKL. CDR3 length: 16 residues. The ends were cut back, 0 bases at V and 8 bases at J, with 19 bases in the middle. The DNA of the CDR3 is TGCGCCAGCAGCCAAGAGGTCACTGACTCTATGTTGGGCTACACCTTC. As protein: CASSQEVTDSMLGYTF.